These 18 T cell receptor beta chains were sequenced from one sample in a study of blood T cells in healthy people across ages. Together with a sample-barcoded 5' primer, a J-beta primer mix was included in a second PCR lasting about 7 to 12 cycles. MiXCR, applied by TCRdb to the 5' RACE reads, yields one record per CDR3 protein. The repertoire holds some 1.5 million distinct CDR3 sequences, roughly 27% seen once, with roughly 8% in the top ten. The sequenced material came from blood. The receptors come from a woman younger than 45 in good health.

This clonotype was detected only a few times. This rearrangement joins TRBV29-1 to TRBJ1-1, with D unclear. The CDR3 runs 13 residues. Trimming took off 1 base at V and 1 base at J, with 7 bases between the two ends. CDR1 and CDR2 from the germline V gene are SQVTM and ANQGSEA. The CDR3 nucleotides read TGCAGCGTTGAAGTATCTCCGAACACTGAAGCTTTCTTT. It is translated as CSVEVSPNTEAFF. Full variable domain (outside the CDR3, taken from reference TRBV29-1 and TRBJ1-1): SAVISQKPSRDICQRGTSLTIQCQVDSQVTMMFWYRQQPGQSLTLIATANQGSEATYESGFVIDKFPISRPNLTFSTLTVSNMSPEDSSIYLCSVEVSPNTEAFFGQGTRLTVV.

The chain uses TRBV5-5 and TRBJ1-4; no definite D call. Germline V gives CDR1 SGHKS, CDR2 YYEKEE (reference sequence). Between the trimmed V and J ends, which lost 4 bases and 6 bases, there was a span of 16 bases. The CDR3 covers 15 residues. The CDR3 loop is CASSTQEVRDEKLFF. The CDR3 DNA reads as TGTGCCAGCAGCACGCAGGAAGTACGTGATGAAAAACTGTTTTTT.

With regard to this clonotype: Just one base apart from a much larger clone, this may be a read error. This sequence joins TRBV29-1 and TRBJ2-4; 9 bases match TRBD1. The end of the DNA aligns better with TRBJ2-7, so the J call may be wrong. The CDR3 has 13 residues. Germline V lookup: CDR1 SQVTM, CDR2 ANQGSEA. The CDR3 DNA is TGCAGCGTTCCGAGACAGGGGGCCTACGAGCAGTACTTC. Amino acids: CSVPRQGAYEQYF.

This clonotype has just one count. The chain uses TRBV5-1 and TRBJ2-3; D is unclear. The V gene's germline CDR1 is SGHRS and CDR2 YFSETQ. Trimming took off 0 bases at V and 3 bases at J, with 8 bases between the two ends. CDR3 size: 14 residues. In DNA form, the CDR3 reads TGCGCCAGCAGCTTGGGTATTGATACAGATACGCAGTATTTT. Translation: CASSLGIDTDTQYF.

The rearrangement joins TRBV14 to TRBJ2-6; 10 bases line up with TRBD1. The CDR3 extends over 18 amino acids. The germline V gene encodes CDR1 SGHDN and CDR2 FVKESK. Germline trimming cut 6 bases from V and 0 bases from J; bases unmatched to any gene: 8. CDR3 in amino acids: CASSLWGQGSSGANVLTF. In nucleotides, the CDR3 is TGTGCCAGCAGTCTTTGGGGACAGGGGAGCTCTGGGGCCAACGTCCTGACTTTC.

This clonotype has just a few counts. The chain links TRBV12-3 or TRBV12-4 to TRBJ2-7, with 8 nucleotides matching TRBD2. There are 15 residues in the CDR3. V trimming: 6 bases; J trimming: 0 bases; junction bases outside the gene matches: 7. The CDR3 loop is CASRYTSGDSYEQYF. The CDR3 nucleotides read TGTGCCAGCAGGTATACTAGCGGAGACTCCTACGAGCAGTACTTC.

This clonotype was observed many times. J is TRBJ2-5 and V is TRBV2; 10 bases line up with TRBD2. Looked up from germline, CDR1 is SNHLY and CDR2 is FYNNEI. The CDR3 length is 14 residues. With V trimmed by 6 bases and J by 3 bases, 4 bases remained unmatched. CDR3 protein: CASRLGLAEETQYF. CDR3 coding DNA: TGTGCCAGCAGGTTAGGACTAGCGGAAGAGACCCAGTACTTC.

This clonotype occurred many times. The chain carries TRBV10-3 and TRBJ2-5; possibly TRBD2 for D (6 bases). The CDR3 runs to 11 residues. V lost 6 bases and J lost 4, with 6 bases in between. Germline CDR1 and CDR2: ENHRY and SYGVKD. The CDR3 is CAIRGGETQYF. The CDR3 DNA reads as TGTGCCATCAGGGGGGGAGAGACCCAGTACTTC.

The V and J genes are TRBV7-9 and TRBJ2-4; D might be TRBD2 (6 bases). The CDR3 runs to 14 residues. Germline-derived CDR1 and CDR2 are SEHNR and FQNEAQ (reference sequence). Trimming cost V 4 bases and J 9 bases, with 16 bases left between them. The DNA for the CDR3 is TGTGCCAGCAGCTCCCCTCCCCCCGGGGGCATTCAGTACTTC. It codes for CASSSPPPGGIQYF.

V is TRBV29-1 and J is TRBJ2-7, with 7 bases that match TRBD2. Germline trimming cut 4 bases from V and 7 bases from J; bases unmatched to any gene: 1. Germline V gives CDR1 SQVTM, CDR2 ANQGSEA. This CDR3 has 10 amino acids. In nucleotides, the CDR3 is TGCAGCGTTGGTAGCGGGGAGCAGTACTTC. It codes for CSVGSGEQYF.

CDR3 bases: TGTGCCAGCAGTTTAGGGGGAGTCGACTCCTACAATGAGCAGTTCTTC. It is translated as CASSLGGVDSYNEQFF. The chain combines TRBV28 with TRBJ2-1, with D tentatively TRBD1 or TRBD2 (5 bases each). Trimming left V 2 bases short and J 0 bases short, with 11 bases between. The CDR3 contains 16 residues. Germline V gives CDR1 MDHEN, CDR2 SYDVKM.

This clonotype was picked up a small number of times. The chain is built from TRBV18 and TRBJ2-1; unclear D gene. The V end lost 3 bases, the J end lost 6 bases, and 9 bases lay between the germline ends. CDR1 is KGHSH and CDR2 is LQKENI in the germline V gene. The length of the CDR3 is 13 residues. CDR3 sequence: CASSPPVGNEQFF. DNA for the CDR3: TGTGCCAGCTCACCTCCGGTGGGCAATGAGCAGTTCTTC.

This clonotype was counted at least ten times. This chain connects TRBV11-2 to TRBJ2-3, with D maybe TRBD2 (6 bases). Trimming pared 4 bases from V and 2 bases from J, leaving 10 bases between. This CDR3 region has 14 residues. Germline V gives CDR1 SGHAT, CDR2 FQNNGV. The DNA of the CDR3 is TGTGCCAGCAGCTCCGGGGGAGTCACAGATACGCAGTATTTT. It is translated as CASSSGGVTDTQYF.

V usage is TRBV28 and J usage is TRBJ2-7; the match to TRBD2 covers 8 bases. Germline-derived CDR1 and CDR2 are MDHEN and SYDVKM. Germline trimming cut 11 bases from V and 5 bases from J; bases unmatched to any gene: 11. CDR3 length: 13 residues. The CDR3 nucleotides are TGTGCCGGCACCCGGGGGGGTTCCAACGAGCAGTACTTC. Its protein is CAGTRGGSNEQYF.

This clonotype was seen repeatedly, ten times or more. The V call is TRBV12-3 or TRBV12-4, the J call TRBJ2-7; possibly TRBD1 for D (5 bases). V gave up 0 bases and J gave up 4 bases, with 16 bases separating them. This CDR3 comprises 16 residues. CDR3 in DNA: TGTGCCAGCAGTTTAGCAAGGGGCCCAAGTGTGTACGAGCAGTACTTC. This sequence encodes CASSLARGPSVYEQYF.

On this clonotype itself: An end of the junction does not agree with germline; a read error may underlie this. This rearrangement joins TRBV12-3 or TRBV12-4 to TRBJ2-4; possibly TRBD2 for D (6 bases). This CDR3 spans 17 amino acids. The CDR3, as DNA: TGTGCCAGCAGCGAAAGGGCGGGGATACTAGCCAAAAACATTCGGTACTTC. This gives the protein CASSERAGILAKNIRYF.

As to this clonotype: Being one base from a much bigger clone, this may be a read error. The chain uses TRBV20-1 and TRBJ2-7; a possible D gene is TRBD2 (6 bases). Trimming shortened V by 5 bases and J by 2 bases, and 22 bases separated the two germline ends. The germline V gene has CDR1 DFQATT and CDR2 SNEGSKA (reference sequence). The CDR3 length is 16 residues. CDR3 in amino acids: CSAGGVSGQGPYEQYF. As DNA, the CDR3 is TGCAGTGCTGGAGGGGTCTCCGGACAAGGCCCCTACGAGCAGTACTTC.

In its sample, this clonotype was seen a few times. The chain joins TRBV14 to TRBJ1-2, with 7 nucleotides matching TRBD1. With 1 base clipped from V and 3 bases from J, the junction kept 8 bases outside the gene matches. Germline CDR1 is SGHDN and CDR2 is FVKESK. The CDR3 runs to 16 residues. This CDR3 is CASSQGATGSDYGYTF. The CDR3 nucleotides are TGTGCCAGCAGCCAAGGGGCGACAGGGTCAGACTATGGCTACACCTTC.